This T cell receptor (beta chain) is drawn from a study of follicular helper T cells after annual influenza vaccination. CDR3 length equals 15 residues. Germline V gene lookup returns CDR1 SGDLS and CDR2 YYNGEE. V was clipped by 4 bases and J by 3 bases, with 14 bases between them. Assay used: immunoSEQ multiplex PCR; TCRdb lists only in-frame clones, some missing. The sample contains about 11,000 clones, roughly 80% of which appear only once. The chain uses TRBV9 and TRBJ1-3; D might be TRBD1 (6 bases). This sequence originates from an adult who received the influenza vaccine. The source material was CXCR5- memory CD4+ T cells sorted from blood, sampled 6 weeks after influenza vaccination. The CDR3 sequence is CASSREGGNGNTIYF. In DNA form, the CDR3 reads TGTGCCAGCAGCCGGGAGGGGGGGAATGGAAACACCATATATTTT.